This entry is about one T cell receptor (beta chain). Its target is not known. This entry is derived from a study of beta chain features in type 1 diabetes. About the research overall: The patient and healthy donor groups were comparable for age, gender and cell yields. Study observations and caveats: Within each of all four CD4+ subsets, Type 1 diabetes patients had TCRB CDR3s that were moderately but significantly shorter.

The authors reverse transcribed all of the isolated RNA, so sequencing captured expressed TCRB transcripts. The table came from immunoSEQ multiplex PCR; TCRdb's copy has only in-frame clones and leaves some out. The table shows about 150,000 clones, with roughly 10% occurring only once. CDR3 length: 13 residues. Germline assignment: CDR1 SGHTA and CDR2 FQGNSA. After removal of 3 bases from V and 10 bases from J, the junction contained 6 bases not matched to a gene. J is TRBJ1-1 and V is TRBV7-2; 9 bases match TRBD1. Sequencing was performed on central memory CD4+ T cells from blood. The sequence was obtained from a man aged 18 to 29 in good health. In nucleotides, the CDR3 is TGTGCCAGCAGCTTTGGACAGGGGAGAAGAGCTTTCTTT. It translates to CASSFGQGRRAFF. The entire variable domain, with the rest obtained from reference TRBV7-2 and TRBJ1-1, is as follows: GAGVSQSPSNKVTEKGKDVELRCDPISGHTALYWYRQSLGQGLEFLIYFQGNSAPDKSGLPSDRFSAERTGGSVSTLTIQRTQQEDSAVYLCASSFGQGRRAFFGQGTRLTVV.